One and the same sample provided the 13 T cell receptor beta chains below, sequenced in a study of Ad26.COV2.S vaccination and SARS-CoV-2 variants. Described treatment: roughly 18 received Ad26.COV2.S at low or high dose, single or two shots; 5 received placebo; per-sample allocation not given. Samples analyzed were those drawn on day 63 after the first vaccine or placebo injection. Clones were read by immunoSEQ multiplex PCR, and TCRdb kept only the in-frame ones, dropping some. The table lists about 260,000 clones, 87% of them singletons. This sample comprised peripheral blood, obtained in a trial of Ad26.COV2.S vaccine versus placebo. The receptor set was obtained from a person aged 18-65 years who received the Ad26.COV2.S COVID-19 vaccine or a placebo.

V gene TRBV30 combines with J gene TRBJ1-6, with D tentatively TRBD1 (6 bases). The length of the CDR3 is 18 residues. Germline CDR1 GTSNPN, CDR2 SVGIG (reference sequence). Trimming cost V 0 bases and J 7 bases, with 22 bases left between them. In DNA, the CDR3 is TGTGCCTGGAGTGTACTCCACCCCCGGACAGTTCTCAATTCACCCCTCCACTTT. Residues: CAWSVLHPRTVLNSPLHF.

CDR3 DNA: TGTGCCAGCAGCCAGACTGCCCTCTCCTACAATGAGCAGTTCTTC. Protein sequence: CASSQTALSYNEQFF. The chain is built from TRBV7-6 and TRBJ2-1, with D hard to call. This CDR3 has 15 residues. Germline CDR1 is SGHVS and CDR2 is FNYEAQ. The V end lost 5 bases, the J end lost 0 bases, and 11 bases lay between the germline ends.

The rearrangement uses TRBV5-3 and TRBJ1-5; D is undetermined. TRBV5-3 is an ORF for which the function is uncertain. Trimming took 2 bases from V and 2 from J, leaving 11 bases between them. The CDR3 spans 15 residues. The DNA for the CDR3 is TGTGCCAGAAGCTTAATCCAGGTGGGCAATCAGCCCCAGCATTTT. The encoded protein is CARSLIQVGNQPQHF.

The chain is built from TRBV7-8 and TRBJ1-3; 7 bases fit TRBD1. CDR1 is SGHVS and CDR2 is FQNEAQ in the germline V gene. The CDR3 runs to 17 residues. V dropped 3 bases and J dropped 2; count of bases not matched to a gene: 10. The CDR3 bases are TGTGCCAGCAGCTTCTCCGGACAGGTCGGCCCTGGAAACACCATATATTTT. Amino acid sequence: CASSFSGQVGPGNTIYF.

The chain recombines TRBV19 with TRBJ1-5; TRBD1 is a possible D gene (6 bases). The CDR3 contains 17 residues. Germline V CDR1 and CDR2: LNHDA, SQIVND (reference sequence). Trimming took 7 bases from V and 4 from J, leaving 23 bases between them. DNA of the CDR3: TGTGCCAGTACTGTGTATAGGGGGTTTTCCCCTAATCAGCCCCAGCATTTT. Translation gives CASTVYRGFSPNQPQHF. Looking up the rest from reference TRBV19 and TRBJ1-5 gives the full variable domain: DGGITQSPKYLFRKEGQNVTLSCEQNLNHDAMYWYRQDPGQGLRLIYYSQIVNDFQKGDIAEGYSVSREKKESFPLTVTSAQKNPTAFYLCASTVYRGFSPNQPQHFGDGTRLSIL.

The chain employs TRBV4-2 and TRBJ2-5; no clear D gene. There are 15 residues in the CDR3. The germline V gene has CDR1 LGHNA and CDR2 YNFKEQ. Trimming took 0 bases from V and 5 from J, leaving 13 bases between them. The CDR3 sequence: CASSQDYQVGETQYF. For the CDR3, the DNA is TGTGCCAGCAGCCAAGATTATCAGGTCGGCGAGACCCAGTACTTC.

The rearrangement links TRBV25-1 to TRBJ1-1; TRBD1 might be the D (6 bases). The CDR3 covers 14 residues. The germline CDR1 and CDR2 sequences are MGHDK and SYGVNS. V was cut by 4 bases and J by 8 bases, with 17 bases left in between. CDR3 in amino acids: CASSGPGHAAEAFF. CDR3 DNA sequence: TGTGCCAGCAGTGGGCCGGGACACGCCGCCGAAGCTTTCTTT.

The V gene is TRBV27, the J gene TRBJ2-2, with D possibly matching TRBD1 (6 bases). The germline gives CDR1 MNHEY, CDR2 SMNVEV (reference sequence). The CDR3 is 16 residues long. V lost 5 bases, J lost 1 base, and 14 bases lay in between. For the CDR3, the DNA is TGTGCCAGCAGTCCCCACGGGACAATGAACACCGGGGAGCTGTTTTTT. This translates into CASSPHGTMNTGELFF.

The rearrangement uses TRBV20-1 and TRBJ2-1; 9 bases line up with TRBD2. The CDR3 is made up of 14 amino acids. Trimming removed 3 bases from V and 7 bases from J; junction bases left unmatched: 7. Looked up from germline, CDR1 is DFQATT and CDR2 is SNEGSKA (reference sequence). The CDR3 DNA reads as TGCAGTGCTAGTGACAGCGGGAGGAAGAATGAGCAGTTCTTC. Translated: CSASDSGRKNEQFF.

The V and J genes are TRBV5-4 and TRBJ2-5; unclear D gene. The CDR3 is 15 amino acids. Trimming cost V 0 bases and J 4 bases, with 13 bases left between them. Germline V gives CDR1 SGHNT, CDR2 YYREEE (reference sequence). The CDR3: CASSLGAVPGETQYF. CDR3 in DNA: TGTGCCAGCAGCTTGGGGGCGGTGCCAGGAGAGACCCAGTACTTC.

J is TRBJ1-2 and V is TRBV16; D uncertain. Germline V gene sequence: CDR1 KGHSY, CDR2 FQNENV. CDR3 length: 12 amino acids. V lost 0 bases and J 2 bases, leaving 1 base between the germline ends. CDR3 in amino acids: CASSQSNYGYTF. In DNA form, the CDR3 reads TGTGCCAGCAGCCAATCGAACTATGGCTACACCTTC.

This clone was picked up one time. The rearrangement links TRBV18 to TRBJ2-3; TRBD2 matches at 9 bases. The CDR3 loop spans 15 amino acids. CDR1 KGHSH and CDR2 LQKENI come from the germline V gene. V lost 6 bases, J lost 5 bases, and 9 bases stayed unmatched. CDR3 protein: CASSGQLAGEDTQYF. In nucleotides, the CDR3 is TGTGCCAGCTCGGGCCAATTAGCGGGAGAAGATACGCAGTATTTT.

The CDR3 sequence: CASSLVAGGVADTQYF. CDR3 coding DNA: TGTGCCAGCAGCTTGGTAGCGGGGGGGGTAGCAGATACGCAGTATTTT. This chain joins TRBV5-4 and TRBJ2-3; 11 bases line up with TRBD2. Unmatched junction bases numbered 4, after V lost 0 bases and J lost 4 bases. The CDR3 is 16 amino acids. Germline loops: CDR1 SGHNT, CDR2 YYREEE (reference sequence).